The next 32 T cell receptor beta chains were all read from a single sample in a study of blood T cells in healthy people across ages. Alongside a J-beta primer mix, a sample-barcoded 5' primer served in a second PCR lasting about 7 to 11 cycles. Via MiXCR, TCRdb re-called the 5' RACE reads, giving one row per CDR3 protein. The table includes almost 800,000 distinct CDR3 sequences, nearly 60% detected once. The sample consisted of blood. The receptors here all came from a man in his thirties or forties in good health.

The chain joins TRBV6-1 to TRBJ1-2; D uncertain. The CDR3 contains 12 residues. Per germline, CDR1 MNHNS and CDR2 SASEGT. The germline V and J ends were trimmed by 6 bases and 6 bases, with 11 bases remaining between them. The CDR3 bases are TGTGCCAGCAGCAAAGGGAGTGATGGCTACACCTTC. Amino acids: CASSKGSDGYTF.

V gene TRBV20-1 combines with J gene TRBJ2-4; no clear D. V gave up 2 bases and J gave up 0 bases, with 11 bases separating them. Germline V gene data show CDR1 as DFQATT and CDR2 as SNEGSKA (reference sequence). The length of the CDR3 is 15 residues. Written as DNA, the CDR3 is TGCAGTGCTAGACCGGCGGAAGGAGCCAAAAACATTCAGTACTTC. Its translation: CSARPAEGAKNIQYF.

The genes are TRBV20-1 and TRBJ2-5; D tentatively fits TRBD1 or TRBD2 (5 bases each). This CDR3 spans 17 amino acids. V lost 6 bases and J 3 bases, leaving 26 bases between the germline ends. Germline loops: CDR1 DFQATT, CDR2 SNEGSKA (reference sequence). This chain's CDR3 is CSAIAGDRAAREETQYF. The CDR3 DNA is TGCAGTGCGATCGCCGGGGACCGAGCTGCTAGGGAAGAGACCCAGTACTTC.

The chain employs TRBV5-6 and TRBJ2-4, with TRBD1 matching over 7 bases. This CDR3 is 18 amino acids long. Trimming took 3 bases from V and 0 from J; bases not matched to a gene: 12. Germline CDR1 SGHDT, CDR2 YYEEEE. This chain's CDR3 is CASSSTGVSTEAKNIQYF. The CDR3 DNA reads TGTGCCAGCAGCTCCACAGGGGTTTCGACTGAAGCCAAAAACATTCAGTACTTC.

This clonotype was counted many times. The chain uses TRBV7-2 and TRBJ1-6; a possible D gene is TRBD1 (6 bases). The CDR3 has 13 residues. Trimming took off 1 base at V and 12 bases at J, with 10 bases between the two ends. Germline loops: CDR1 SGHTA, CDR2 FQGNSA. CDR3 amino acids: CASSLGGQLPLHF. The CDR3 DNA reads as TGTGCCAGCAGCTTAGGCGGACAGTTACCCCTCCACTTT.

This clonotype came up a few times. V and J are TRBV20-1 and TRBJ2-7; TRBD2 agrees at 7 bases. The V gene's germline CDR1 is DFQATT and CDR2 SNEGSKA (reference sequence). The J segment lost 0 bases and the V segment lost 0 bases, leaving 5 bases of the junction unmatched. CDR3 length equals 15 residues. The CDR3 nucleotides read TGCAGTGCTAGAGATTACCGGACTAGCTCCTACGAGCAGTACTTC. Residues: CSARDYRTSSYEQYF.

This chain uses TRBV20-1 with TRBJ1-1; D is undetermined. Trimming took 0 bases from V and 1 from J, leaving 12 bases between them. Germline loops: CDR1 DFQATT, CDR2 SNEGSKA (reference sequence). The CDR3 sequence is 15 residues long. The CDR3 coding sequence is TGCAGTGCTAGAGATTTGGGCAGGACGAACACTGAAGCTTTCTTT. As protein: CSARDLGRTNTEAFF.

J is TRBJ1-1 and V is TRBV7-2; D is possibly TRBD1 (6 bases). Trimming removed 0 bases at V and 10 bases at J, with 15 bases between. This CDR3 is 14 amino acids long. The V gene's germline CDR1 is SGHTA and CDR2 FQGNSA. For the CDR3, the DNA is TGTGCCAGCAGCTTAGCGCAGGGGTGGGGGGGAGCTTTCTTT. This encodes CASSLAQGWGGAFF.

This clonotype was counted only a few times. The chain joins TRBV29-1 to TRBJ1-2; 9 nucleotides align to TRBD1. With V trimmed by 7 bases and J by 1 base, 4 bases remained unmatched. CDR1 SQVTM and CDR2 ANQGSEA come from the germline V gene. The CDR3 sequence is 13 residues long. The CDR3 nucleotides are TGCAGCGGGGGGGACAGGGATAACTATGGCTACACCTTC. Residues: CSGGDRDNYGYTF. The full variable domain, its missing parts supplied by reference TRBV29-1 and TRBJ1-2, is SAVISQKPSRDICQRGTSLTIQCQVDSQVTMMFWYRQQPGQSLTLIATANQGSEATYESGFVIDKFPISRPNLTFSTLTVSNMSPEDSSIYLCSGGDRDNYGYTFGSGTRLTVV.

This clonotype was picked up many times. The chain recombines TRBV5-1 with TRBJ2-4; 14 nucleotides match TRBD2. The ends lost 1 base at V and 7 bases at J; junction bases unmatched: 7. Germline V lookup: CDR1 SGHRS, CDR2 YFSETQ. The CDR3 contains 17 residues. The CDR3 here is CASSLTGLAGEVNIQYF. DNA for the CDR3: TGCGCCAGCAGCTTGACGGGACTAGCGGGAGAAGTTAACATTCAGTACTTC.

This clonotype turned up a few times. This chain links TRBV5-1 with TRBJ2-7, with TRBD2 matching over 9 bases. Unmatched junction bases numbered 7, after V lost 4 bases and J lost 5 bases. CDR1 and CDR2 (germline): SGHRS, YFSETQ. The length of the CDR3 is 14 residues. Here the CDR3 reads CASSPKAGGHEQYF. CDR3 bases: TGCGCCAGCAGCCCGAAAGCGGGGGGCCACGAGCAGTACTTC. The full variable domain, rest sourced from reference TRBV5-1 and TRBJ2-7, is KAGVTQTPRYLIKTRGQQVTLSCSPISGHRSVSWYQQTPGQGLQFLFEYFSETQRNKGNFPGRFSGRQFSNSRSEMNVSTLELGDSALYLCASSPKAGGHEQYFGPGTRLTVT.

This clonotype came up a few times. The chain links TRBV30 to TRBJ2-7, with D possibly called TRBD1 or TRBD2 (6 bases each). The CDR3 sequence is 13 residues long. Germline lookup yields CDR1 GTSNPN and CDR2 SVGIG (reference sequence). Trimming stripped 0 bases from V and 7 bases from J, with 13 bases between. The CDR3 loop is CAWSVGGHKEQYF. For the CDR3, the DNA is TGTGCCTGGAGTGTGGGGGGACATAAAGAGCAGTACTTC.

This chain uses TRBV9 with TRBJ2-3, with D unresolved. V gave up 3 bases and J gave up 2 bases, with 10 bases separating them. The CDR3 runs 14 residues. Germline V CDR1 and CDR2: SGDLS, YYNGEE. CDR3 sequence (DNA): TGTGCCAGCAGCGCGCACAGCCTCACAGATACGCAGTATTTT. This codes for CASSAHSLTDTQYF.

This rearrangement joins TRBV10-3 to TRBJ2-7; 8 bases fit TRBD2. The V gene's germline CDR1 is ENHRY and CDR2 SYGVKD. The J segment lost 10 bases and the V segment lost 6 bases, leaving 17 bases of the junction unmatched. CDR3 length: 15 residues. The CDR3 bases are TGTGCCATCAGGGGAGACCGGGGGGGCCTTGTTGACCAGTACTTC. It translates to CAIRGDRGGLVDQYF.

This clonotype was counted a few times. The chain joins TRBV20-1 to TRBJ2-5, with 11 bases lining up with TRBD2. The J segment lost 3 bases and the V segment lost 5 bases, leaving 2 bases of the junction unmatched. CDR1 is DFQATT, CDR2 SNEGSKA, per germline (reference sequence). The length of the CDR3 is 13 residues. The CDR3 nucleotides read TGCAGTGCTGAGGGACTAGCGGAAGAGACCCAGTACTTC. Protein product: CSAEGLAEETQYF.

This chain joins TRBV10-2 and TRBJ2-5; D is uncertain. V lost 8 bases to trimming and J lost 5 bases, with 15 bases between them. The CDR3 is 13 amino acids. In germline, CDR1 is WSHSY, CDR2 SAAADI. This chain's CDR3 is CASSYNAGETQYF. As DNA, the CDR3 is TGCGCCAGCTCCTACAACGCTGGTGAGACCCAGTACTTC.

This clonotype was seen a handful of times. CDR3 residues: CASSPGTKANTQYF. CDR3 nucleotide sequence: TGTGCCAGCAGCCCCGGGACCAAAGCGAATACGCAGTATTTT. The chain is built from TRBV7-2 and TRBJ2-3; tentatively, D is TRBD1 or TRBD2 (5 bases each). V lost 5 bases and J 7 bases, leaving 16 bases between the germline ends. CDR3 size: 14 residues. Looked up from germline, CDR1 is SGHTA and CDR2 is FQGNSA.

The CDR3 sequence is CASRMFDTQYF. In nucleotides, the CDR3 is TGTGCCAGCAGGATGTTCGATACGCAGTATTTT. The chain carries TRBV5-5 and TRBJ2-3; D gene unclear. Trimming took 5 bases from V and 6 from J, leaving 7 bases between them. The CDR3 is made up of 11 amino acids. Per the germline V gene, CDR1 is SGHKS and CDR2 is YYEKEE (reference sequence).

This clonotype has just a few counts. V is TRBV6-5 and J is TRBJ2-5; D is undetermined. V shed 0 bases and J shed 0 bases, with 11 bases lying between them. The CDR3 contains 16 residues. Germline assignment: CDR1 MNHEY and CDR2 SVGAGI. CDR3 sequence (DNA): TGTGCCAGCAGTTACTCCCCCGAAGGGAACCAAGAGACCCAGTACTTC. It translates to CASSYSPEGNQETQYF.

The chain carries TRBV5-1 and TRBJ2-5; TRBD1 agrees at 7 bases. After removal of 6 bases from V and 11 bases from J, the junction contained 13 bases not matched to a gene. Germline CDR1 and CDR2: SGHRS and YFSETQ. The CDR3 is 13 residues long. CDR3 in amino acids: CASTRDSYNEQYF. The CDR3 nucleotides are TGCGCCAGCACCCGGGACAGCTACAATGAGCAGTACTTC.

The chain combines TRBV28 with TRBJ1-2, with D uncertain. Trimming left V 3 bases short and J 8 bases short, with 13 bases between. CDR1 and CDR2 (germline): MDHEN, SYDVKM. The CDR3 spans 13 residues. The CDR3 loop reads CASSFRAGGGYTF. CDR3 sequence (DNA): TGTGCCAGCAGTTTTAGGGCCGGCGGAGGCTACACCTTC.

This clonotype has a handful of counts. J is TRBJ2-7 and V is TRBV10-3; no clear D gene. Germline-derived CDR1 and CDR2 are ENHRY and SYGVKD. This CDR3 is 14 amino acids long. V lost 0 bases to trimming and J lost 5 bases, with 11 bases between them. The CDR3 sequence is CAISESLMANEQYF. CDR3 nucleotide sequence: TGTGCCATCAGTGAGTCGTTGATGGCGAACGAGCAGTACTTC.

The rearrangement uses TRBV7-3 and TRBJ2-3; D not certain. The CDR3 has 14 amino acids. CDR1 and CDR2 (germline): SGHTA, FQGTGA. The V end lost 3 bases, the J end lost 4 bases, and 11 bases lay between the germline ends. As DNA, the CDR3 is TGTGCCAGCAGCTTCACCGCCGGAGCAGATACGCAGTATTTT. This translates into CASSFTAGADTQYF. Looking up the rest from reference TRBV7-3 and TRBJ2-3 gives the full variable domain: GAGVSQTPSNKVTEKGKYVELRCDPISGHTALYWYRQSLGQGPEFLIYFQGTGAADDSGLPNDRFFAVRPEGSVSTLKIQRTERGDSAVYLCASSFTAGADTQYFGPGTRLTVL.

The V gene is TRBV12-3 or TRBV12-4, the J gene TRBJ2-5; D perhaps matches TRBD1 (5 bases). This CDR3 region has 15 residues. Trimming took off 1 base at V and 1 base at J, with 10 bases between the two ends. This chain's CDR3 is CASSLGGALQETQYF. CDR3 nucleotide sequence: TGTGCCAGCAGTTTAGGTGGGGCCCTCCAAGAGACCCAGTACTTC.

This clonotype appeared once. The chain carries TRBV12-3 or TRBV12-4 and TRBJ1-2; D uncertain. Trimming left V 2 bases short and J 4 bases short, with 8 bases between. This CDR3 has 13 amino acids. The CDR3 nucleotides are TGTGCCAGCAGTTTATGGCAGATCTATGGCTACACCTTC. Translation: CASSLWQIYGYTF.

The genes are TRBV3-1 and TRBJ2-5; the D gene is possibly TRBD2 (6 bases). Trimming pared 6 bases from V and 2 bases from J, leaving 16 bases between. Germline V gives CDR1 LGHDT, CDR2 YNNKEL (reference sequence). The CDR3 spans 15 residues. CDR3 nucleotide sequence: TGTGCCAGCAGGTCTTCGCGGGGTCTTCAAGAGACCCAGTACTTC. It is translated as CASRSSRGLQETQYF.

The V gene is TRBV10-3, the J gene TRBJ2-1; the D gene is possibly TRBD1 (6 bases). V was pared by 10 bases and J by 10 bases, with 23 bases between. This CDR3 comprises 14 residues. The germline V gene has CDR1 ENHRY and CDR2 SYGVKD. CDR3 DNA sequence: TGTGCCACGAACAGGGAGAGGGGTATCCGGGAGCAGTTCTTC. Translated, it gives CATNRERGIREQFF.

Details on this clonotype: Mismatch with germline at one junction end may stem from a read error. The CDR3 DNA sequence: TGCACCAGCAGCTGGACTAGCGGGGCCGATGAGCAGTTCTTC. Its translation is CTSSWTSGADEQFF. J is TRBJ2-1 and V is TRBV5-1; 12 bases map to TRBD2. Germline lookup yields CDR1 SGHRS and CDR2 YFSETQ. This CDR3 is 14 amino acids long.

This chain links TRBV11-1 with TRBJ2-2; 12 bases are shared with TRBD2. CDR1 SGHAT and CDR2 FQDESV come from the germline V gene (reference sequence). The junction had 4 bases not matched to a gene; V was cut back by 5 bases and J by 0 bases. The CDR3 contains 17 residues. The CDR3 region is CASSGLAGRANTGELFF. The CDR3, as DNA: TGTGCCAGCAGCGGACTAGCGGGGCGCGCGAACACCGGGGAGCTGTTTTTT.

The chain recombines TRBV9 with TRBJ1-2; 8 nucleotides match TRBD1. V dropped 0 bases and J dropped 4; count of bases not matched to a gene: 14. Germline CDR1 reads SGDLS; CDR2 reads YYNGEE. CDR3 length: 18 residues. The CDR3 loop reads CASSVESGTGVLSYGYTF. Here the CDR3 DNA reads TGTGCCAGCAGCGTAGAGTCCGGGACAGGTGTCTTGTCCTATGGCTACACCTTC.

The CDR3 here is CSVEDLLGRSGGYTF. CDR3 DNA sequence: TGCAGCGTTGAAGATCTCTTGGGCAGGTCGGGTGGCTACACCTTC. V usage is TRBV29-1 and J usage is TRBJ1-2; D unclear. CDR1 SQVTM and CDR2 ANQGSEA come from the germline V gene. The V gene lost 0 bases and the J gene lost 7 bases, with 18 bases spanning the gap. CDR3 length equals 15 residues.

The chain combines TRBV24-1 with TRBJ2-2; TRBD2 is a possible D gene (5 bases). The germline gives CDR1 KGHDR, CDR2 SFDVKD. The CDR3 runs 13 residues. The V and J ends lost 2 bases and 10 bases respectively, with 10 bases between them. This chain's CDR3 is CATSDSTREELFF. The CDR3 DNA sequence: TGTGCCACCAGTGATTCCACTAGGGAGGAGCTGTTTTTT.